Included here is one T cell receptor beta chain sequence, with context. This receptor's antigen is unknown. Base quality data are lacking; no much larger clone is found one base away. These data belong to a study of T cell responses to AZD1222 COVID-19 vaccine (dated by TCRdb to about 2021). Concerning the study at large: A total of more than 230 trial participants underwent TCR sequencing, of whom about 200 received two doses of AZD1222 and 26 received two doses of the MenACWY control vaccine. Trial participants were enrolled by age into subgroups of 18-55, 56-69 and 70-plus years, and about 150, 27 and 61 TCR-sequenced participants, respectively, were included in these subgroups. What the authors observed across the whole study: Vaccine-associated CD4 TCRs spanned the whole spike protein, with dominant responses in regions 160-218 and 743-854. Conclusions about previously exposed vaccinees are limited because only five or six AZD1222 recipients were SARS-CoV-2 seropositive at baseline. Participants were mostly white British, with more females than males. The authors suggested clonal diversity may have been underestimated. Nearly half of unique spike-specific TCRs reportedly recognized epitopes outside regions mutated in the B.1.351 and B.1.1.7 variants. After two AZD1222 doses, spike-specific TCR breadth and depth were significantly higher than at day 0 and than in MenACWY recipients. In the small 56-69-year group, the increase in depth fell short of significance, most likely because of low power. Because no day 14 peak-response samples were available, the repertoires could be characterized only after the peak T cell response.

The CDR3 regions of human TCRbeta chains were analyzed by immunosequencing. The source study handled its data this way. Repertoire TCRs were matched against a reference library of SARS-CoV-2-specific TCRs generated with the MIRA antigen-specificity platform. Breadth was defined as the fraction of unique TCRs that were SARS-CoV-2-associated. Depth was defined as the fraction of total T cells that were SARS-CoV-2-associated. Each spike-specific TCR was assigned to its reactive spike region and to a CD4 or CD8 class using the MIRA data. Log10-transformed breadth and depth values were compared by one-way ANOVA with Sidak's multiple comparisons tests. TCRdb holds this immuneACCESS table with in-frame rearrangements only. Some clones are missing; in checked studies, unresolved V genes explain under half, and the rest has no known cause. V and J calls and clone size are copied from that table; D and trimming were computed from the DNA. The sample table shows some 60,000 clones, and roughly 89% are seen once. 5% to 6.5% of the sample rests with the top ten.

Per the publication, the time point label means: about 28 days (+/-7) after the second vaccine dose. AZD1222 recipients whose second dose came at about 4 weeks and those whose second dose came at about 12 weeks were combined into one group, since spike-specific TCR depth and breadth did not differ between the two schedules. The vaccinee samples were drawn from two UK trials, COV001 and COV002, one of which was a single-blind randomized controlled phase 2/3 trial testing AZD1222 (ChAdOx1 nCoV-19) in healthy adults. For TCRbeta chain sequencing, PBMC samples from trial participants were taken at day 0 and at day 28 after the second dose. Via the germline V gene, CDR1 is SGHTA and CDR2 FQGNSA. Taken from cysteine to phenylalanine, the CDR3 has 15 residues. Only CDR3 DNA is held: 45 bases, read in frame from base 1. Cut back by 0 bases and 0 bases, the V and J ends lie 8 bases apart.

This chain is built from TRBV7-2 and TRBJ1-1; the D gene cannot be named for sure. The TCR originated in an adult who received the AZD1222 COVID-19 vaccine. Sequencing used peripheral blood, obtained 28 days after the second AZD1222 dose. The nucleotides are TGTGCCAGCAGCTTAGCTAGGGCCTTGAACACTGAAGCTTTCTTT. This is translated as CASSLARALNTEAFF.